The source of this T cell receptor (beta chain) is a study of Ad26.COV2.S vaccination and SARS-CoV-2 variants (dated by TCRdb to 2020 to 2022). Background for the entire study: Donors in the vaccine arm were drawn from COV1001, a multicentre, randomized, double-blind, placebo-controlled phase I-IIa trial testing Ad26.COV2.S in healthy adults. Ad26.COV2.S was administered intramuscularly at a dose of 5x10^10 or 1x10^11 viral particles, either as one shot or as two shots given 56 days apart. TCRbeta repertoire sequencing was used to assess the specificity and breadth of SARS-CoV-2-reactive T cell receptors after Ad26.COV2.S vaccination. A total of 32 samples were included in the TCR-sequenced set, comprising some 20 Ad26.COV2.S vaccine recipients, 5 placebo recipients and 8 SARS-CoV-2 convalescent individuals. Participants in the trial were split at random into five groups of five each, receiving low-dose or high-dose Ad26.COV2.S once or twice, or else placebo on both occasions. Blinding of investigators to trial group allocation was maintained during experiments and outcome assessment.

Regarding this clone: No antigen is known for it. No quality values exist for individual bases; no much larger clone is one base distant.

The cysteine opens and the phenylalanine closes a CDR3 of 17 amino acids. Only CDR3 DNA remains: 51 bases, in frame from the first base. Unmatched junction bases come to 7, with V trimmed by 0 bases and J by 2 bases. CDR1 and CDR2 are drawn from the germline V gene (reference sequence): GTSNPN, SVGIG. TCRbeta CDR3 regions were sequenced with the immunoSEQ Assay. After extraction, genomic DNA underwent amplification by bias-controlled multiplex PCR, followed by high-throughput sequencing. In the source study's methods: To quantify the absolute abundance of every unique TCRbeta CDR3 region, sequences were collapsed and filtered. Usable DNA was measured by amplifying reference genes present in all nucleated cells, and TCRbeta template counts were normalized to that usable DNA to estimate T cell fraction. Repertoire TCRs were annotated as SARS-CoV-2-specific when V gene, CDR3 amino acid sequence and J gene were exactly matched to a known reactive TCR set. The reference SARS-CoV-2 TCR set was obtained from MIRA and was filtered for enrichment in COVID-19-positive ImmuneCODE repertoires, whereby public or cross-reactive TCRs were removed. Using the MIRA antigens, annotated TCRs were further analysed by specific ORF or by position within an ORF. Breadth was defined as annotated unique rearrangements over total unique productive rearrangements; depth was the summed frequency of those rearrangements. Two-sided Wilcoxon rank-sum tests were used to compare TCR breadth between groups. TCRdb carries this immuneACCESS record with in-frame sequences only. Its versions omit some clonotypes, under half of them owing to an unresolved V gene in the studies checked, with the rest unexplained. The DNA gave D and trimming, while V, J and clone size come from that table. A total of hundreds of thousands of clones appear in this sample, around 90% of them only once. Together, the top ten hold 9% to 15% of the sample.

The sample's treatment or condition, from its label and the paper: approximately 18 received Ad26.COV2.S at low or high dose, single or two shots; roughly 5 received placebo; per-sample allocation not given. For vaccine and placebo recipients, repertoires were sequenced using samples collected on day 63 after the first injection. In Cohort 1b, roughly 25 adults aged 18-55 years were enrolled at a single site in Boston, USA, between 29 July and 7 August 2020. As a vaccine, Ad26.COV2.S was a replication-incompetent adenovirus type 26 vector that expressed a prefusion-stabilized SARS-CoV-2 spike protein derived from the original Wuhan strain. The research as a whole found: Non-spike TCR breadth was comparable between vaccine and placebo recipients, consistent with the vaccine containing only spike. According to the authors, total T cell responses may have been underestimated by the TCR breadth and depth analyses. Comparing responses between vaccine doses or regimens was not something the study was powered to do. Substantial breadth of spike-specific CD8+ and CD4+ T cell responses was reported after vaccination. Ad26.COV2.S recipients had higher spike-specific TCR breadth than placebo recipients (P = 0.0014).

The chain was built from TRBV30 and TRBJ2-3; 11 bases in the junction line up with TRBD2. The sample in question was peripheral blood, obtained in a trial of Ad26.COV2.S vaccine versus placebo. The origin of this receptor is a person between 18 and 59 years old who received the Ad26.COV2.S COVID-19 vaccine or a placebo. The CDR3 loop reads CAWSVTRTSGPTDTQYF. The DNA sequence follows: TGTGCCTGGAGTGTGACCAGGACTAGCGGGCCCACAGATACGCAGTATTTT.